This T cell receptor beta chain was recorded in a study of CD8+ T cells in alopecia areata (dated by TCRdb to the late 2010s). For the study in its entirety: The treated patients took part in an open-label pilot trial in which moderate-to-severe alopecia areata was treated with oral tofacitinib at 5 to 10 mg twice daily. Patients received tofacitinib for 6 to 18 months and were then followed off drug for 6 months to check for delayed response and recurrence. The SALT score, which quantifies the percentage of affected scalp surface area, was used to measure disease severity in treated patients. The study used high-throughput TCRbeta sequencing to examine T cell clonal expansion in alopecia areata, in both the C3H/HeJ mouse model and human patients. Human TCRbeta sequencing covered scalp tissue and sorted CD4+ and CD8+ peripheral blood T cells from patchy and totalis/universalis alopecia areata patients and healthy controls. Patients on tofacitinib were biopsied at baseline and after 4 and 24 weeks of treatment, and several of the patients also had a later scalp biopsy. Clonality in the scalp was compared among normal scalp (n=4), patchy alopecia areata scalp (n=8), and alopecia totalis/universalis scalp (n=8). The RNA source kit depended on sample type: the PAXgene miRNA kit for fixed scalp, the miRNeasy kit for PBMCs, and the RNeasy kit for mouse skin. TCRbeta CDR3 regions were amplified by immunoSEQ multiplex PCR with 35 Vbeta forward and 13 Jbeta reverse primers. General study outcomes and caveats: Resident alphabeta T cells in normal human skin are also sequenced, complicating scalp TCR repertoire analysis, unlike mouse skin dominated by gammadelta T cells. Because the treated cohort was small and included a single nonresponder, larger studies are needed to assess links between baseline CD8+ expansion and response. Tofacitinib significantly lowered scalp clonality and the number of expanded CD8+ clones among the top 100 scalp clones. Higher clonality and more expanded CD8+ clones were observed in lesional scalp than in normal scalp, particularly in alopecia totalis/universalis, a finding suggestive of antigenic drive. TCR sequences shared between patients were less clear than in mice, possibly partly because of HLA diversity in the patient population. Many expanded lesional clones persisted in scalp and blood during tofacitinib treatment, which may partly explain relapse after stopping treatment.

Libraries came from the immunoSEQ multiplex PCR assay. To provide template for TCR sequencing, every sample had RNA extracted and reverse transcribed into cDNA. SuperScript III was used to make first-strand cDNA, primed with a 2:1 mix of oligo-dT and random hexamers. A synthetic immune receptor repertoire was used to assess amplification bias, and residual bias was removed computationally. As for how the authors treated the data: Raw reads were preprocessed for error removal, and CDR3 was defined according to IMGT conventions as running from the conserved cysteine to phenylalanine. Clonality was computed as 1 minus the Shannon entropy, with the entropy normalized by log2 of the number of productive unique TCRs. CD4 or CD8 identity of scalp clones was inferred by cross-referencing scalp TCRbeta sequences with sorted blood CD4 and CD8 repertoires. Imported from immuneACCESS, the table was reduced by TCRdb to in-frame sequences with V and J called. These copies leave out some clones; in studies compared against another copy, an unresolved V gene accounts for under half, and the cause of the remainder is not known. The V and J calls and the clone size are those of that table, but D and trimming were determined from the DNA. Here the sample has 100,000 to 150,000 clones; 60% to 65% occur a single time. Around 5.7% of the sample is held by the ten biggest clonotypes.

CDR1 and CDR2 are drawn from the germline V gene (reference sequence): MNHNY, SVGAGI. The CDR3 starts with the cysteine, ends with the phenylalanine, and has 9 residues. Just CDR3 DNA is preserved here, 27 bases in frame from base 1. This clone has a handful of counts. Its recognized antigen is unknown. The germline gene is not matched at one end of the junction; a read error may be the cause. The sample's time point label, decoded: around 4 weeks on oral tofacitinib. The treatment or condition label, read with the paper, signifies: oral pan-JAK inhibitor, 5-10 mg twice daily. Peripheral blood and lesional scalp punch biopsies were obtained from patients with alopecia areata. PBMCs were isolated by density centrifugation and stained for CD3, CD4 and CD8, after which CD4+ and CD8+ T cells were sorted on a FACSAria.

The material sequenced was CD4+ T cells sorted from blood, taken at week 4, from a patient treated with tofacitinib. This receptor was identified in a human donor with alopecia areata. The chain uses TRBV6-6 and TRBJ2-7, with no confidently assigned D gene. The CDR3 protein is CASSYPNDF. The DNA sequence is given as TGTGCCAGCAGTTACCCCAATGATTTC.